The entry that follows covers one T cell receptor beta chain sequence. The antigen is not known. Using immunoSEQ multiplex PCR, the repertoire was profiled, and TCRdb retains in-frame clones only, with some absent. The data show 9,500 to 13,000 clones, about 85% seen once. Time point given: 2015-2016 season, pre-vaccination. This sample stems from a study of follicular helper T cells after annual influenza vaccination. The study's findings and limits: Productive TCRB sequences came from only about 10-23% of cells.

V lost 1 base, J lost 7 bases, and 0 bases stayed unmatched. Germline assignment: CDR1 LNHNV and CDR2 YYDKDF (reference sequence). CDR3 length: 14 residues. This sequence originates from an adult who received the influenza vaccine. The chain is built from TRBV15 and TRBJ2-1; 11 bases agree with TRBD2. The source was CXCR5+ CD38- circulating T follicular helper cells from blood, collected on the day of influenza vaccination. Noted subset: circulating Tfh, non-naive CD4+CXCR5+PD-1+ (ICOS+CD38+ or ICOS-CD38-). The CDR3 coding sequence is TGTGCCACCAGCAGAGGGACTAGCGGGAATGAGCAGTTCTTC. It codes for CATSRGTSGNEQFF. Combining the CDR3 with reference TRBV15 and TRBJ2-1 gives the whole variable domain DAMVIQNPRYQVTQFGKPVTLSCSQTLNHNVMYWYQQKSSQAPKLLFHYYDKDFNNEADTPDNFQSRRPNTSFCFLDIRSPGLGDTAMYLCATSRGTSGNEQFFGPGTRLTVL.